This T cell receptor (beta chain) emerged from a study of blood T cell repertoires in COVID-19. This clone showed up just once. Assay: immunoSEQ multiplex PCR; the TCRdb copy retains only in-frame clones and omits some. Of 35,000 to 40,000 clones listed, about 85% were seen once; the top ten hold roughly 13%. Trimming took 3 bases from V and 2 from J; bases not matched to a gene: 4. The germline V gene encodes CDR1 MNHNS and CDR2 SASEGT. CDR3 size: 16 residues. This chain joins TRBV6-1 and TRBJ1-2, with 12 nucleotides matching TRBD1. This sequence was found in a human donor in a cohort sampled during active COVID-19. Sample: peripheral blood. CDR3 DNA: TGTGCCAGCAGTGATCGGGGACAGGGGGCGAACTATGGCTACACCTTC. Residues: CASSDRGQGANYGYTF.